One sample yielded the 22 T cell receptor beta chains listed below, sequenced in a study of shared clonotypes between healthy human individuals. TCRdb's copy holds only in-frame clones and misses some; the assay was immunoSEQ multiplex PCR. The sample includes about 2.1 million clones, 90% to 95% seen only once; the top ten take more than 1.5%. Only CD45RO-negative cells positively selected for CCR7 counted as naive CD8 cells, so terminally differentiated effector memory CD45RA+ cells were excluded. The specimen was naive CD8+ T cells from PBMCs. These receptors were collected from a man aged 18 to 29 in good health. Some clones in this sample may be carry-over from other donors' samples.

CDR3 coding DNA: TGTGCCAGCAGCTTAGCGGCAGTCTACGAGCAGTACTTC. Translating gives CASSLAAVYEQYF. The gene calls are TRBV7-9 and TRBJ2-7; D gene unclear. This CDR3 contains 13 residues. Germline lookup yields CDR1 SEHNR and CDR2 FQNEAQ (reference sequence). V lost 0 bases to trimming and J lost 3 bases, with 6 bases between them.

This clone was found once. J is TRBJ2-7 and V is TRBV20-1; D tentatively fits TRBD1 or TRBD2 (6 bases each). Trimming left V 6 bases short and J 7 bases short, with 13 bases between. Germline V gene sequence: CDR1 DFQATT, CDR2 SNEGSKA (reference sequence). There are 11 residues in the CDR3. This CDR3 reads CSAYRGLEQYF. CDR3 sequence (DNA): TGCAGTGCCTATCGGGGGCTGGAGCAGTACTTC.

The rearrangement joins TRBV7-2 to TRBJ1-4; 9 nucleotides match TRBD1. Losses at the gene ends were 5 bases for V and 0 bases for J; bases not matched to a gene: 7. From germline, CDR1 is SGHTA and CDR2 FQGNSA. This CDR3 has 17 residues. The CDR3 sequence is CASSPTGTGTTNEKLFF. Here the CDR3 DNA reads TGTGCCAGCAGCCCAACCGGGACAGGGACAACTAATGAAAAACTGTTTTTT.

The chain is built from TRBV6-1 and TRBJ2-1, with TRBD2 matching over 12 bases. J lost 7 bases, V lost 3 bases, and 10 bases had no gene match. The germline CDR1 and CDR2 sequences are MNHNS and SASEGT. CDR3 length: 17 amino acids. CDR3 coding DNA: TGTGCCAGCAGTGATTTCACACTAGCGGGAGGAGGTAATGAGCAGTTCTTC. Protein: CASSDFTLAGGGNEQFF.

V is TRBV11-2 and J is TRBJ1-1; the match to TRBD1 covers 7 bases. The V segment lost 3 bases and the J segment 4 bases; nucleotides outside the gene matches: 2. The CDR3 runs 13 residues. CDR1 and CDR2 (germline): SGHAT, FQNNGV. CDR3 in DNA: TGTGCCAGCAGCTTCTGGGACAGCACTGAAGCTTTCTTT. It is translated as CASSFWDSTEAFF. The full variable domain, its missing parts supplied by reference TRBV11-2 and TRBJ1-1, is EAGVAQSPRYKIIEKRQSVAFWCNPISGHATLYWYQQILGQGPKLLIQFQNNGVVDDSQLPKDRFSAERLKGVDSTLKIQPAKLEDSAVYLCASSFWDSTEAFFGQGTRLTVV.

This clone has just a few counts. The V call is TRBV11-3, the J call TRBJ2-7, with TRBD1 matching over 7 bases. This CDR3 spans 14 amino acids. The V and J ends lost 6 bases and 5 bases, in that order; junction bases with no gene match: 10. In germline, CDR1 is SGHNT, CDR2 YENEEA. CDR3 DNA: TGTGCCAGCAGTCCGACAGGGTCGGCTAACGAGCAGTACTTC. Residues: CASSPTGSANEQYF.

V usage is TRBV6-5 and J usage is TRBJ2-1; 7 bases fit TRBD2. J gave up 7 bases and V 8 bases, and 8 bases lay outside the gene matches. Germline values: CDR1 MNHEY, CDR2 SVGAGI. The length of the CDR3 is 13 residues. The CDR3 loop reads CASGWGGRNEQFF. The DNA for the CDR3 is TGTGCCAGCGGGTGGGGGGGGAGGAATGAGCAGTTCTTC.

The chain couples TRBV25-1 to TRBJ1-1; the D gene is possibly TRBD1 (6 bases). V was trimmed by 9 bases and J by 5 bases, leaving 19 bases between them. This CDR3 is 14 amino acids long. Germline values: CDR1 MGHDK, CDR2 SYGVNS. CDR3 region: CARIPQGIWTEAFF. Written as DNA, the CDR3 is TGTGCCAGGATACCCCAGGGGATTTGGACTGAAGCTTTCTTT.

The CDR3 nucleotides read TGTGCCAGCAGTTTCTCGGACAGGTACGAGCAGTACTTC. Translation gives CASSFSDRYEQYF. The chain carries TRBV28 and TRBJ2-7, with 7 nucleotides matching TRBD1. This CDR3 has 13 residues. Losses at the gene ends were 3 bases for V and 4 bases for J; bases not matched to a gene: 3. Germline CDR1 and CDR2: MDHEN and SYDVKM.

This clone was found a few times. The chain carries TRBV2 and TRBJ1-3, with D unresolved. Germline lookup yields CDR1 SNHLY and CDR2 FYNNEI. This CDR3 has 11 amino acids. The V and J ends lost 6 bases and 4 bases respectively, with 4 bases between them. The CDR3 DNA sequence: TGTGCCAGCAGGGAGGGAAACACCATATATTTT. Translated, it gives CASREGNTIYF.

This clone has only one observation. The rearrangement uses TRBV29-1 and TRBJ2-2; no definite D call. Trimming removed 5 bases from V and 5 bases from J, with 6 bases in between. The germline V gene has CDR1 SQVTM and CDR2 ANQGSEA. This CDR3 comprises 11 residues. CDR3 sequence reads: CSVLETGELFF. As DNA, the CDR3 is TGCAGCGTTCTGGAAACCGGGGAGCTGTTTTTT.

CDR3 region: CASSLGDRGFTSNQPQHF. The CDR3 DNA reads as TGTGCCAGCAGCTTAGGGGACAGGGGATTTACAAGCAATCAGCCCCAGCATTTT. The chain recombines TRBV7-2 with TRBJ1-5; 10 positions match TRBD1. Trimming cost V 1 base and J 1 base; bases outside gene matches: 7. CDR3 size: 18 residues. The V gene's germline CDR1 is SGHTA and CDR2 FQGNSA.

Remarks on this clone: Other DNA sequences within the sample encode an identical CDR3. J is TRBJ2-2 and V is TRBV9; the D is unclear. Germline V gene data show CDR1 as SGDLS and CDR2 as YYNGEE. V dropped 4 bases and J dropped 2 bases, with 15 bases sitting between them. This CDR3 comprises 16 residues. Here the CDR3 reads CASSPPGGANTGELFF. The CDR3 nucleotides read TGTGCCAGCAGCCCCCCTGGTGGAGCAAACACCGGGGAGCTGTTTTTT.

J is TRBJ1-1 and V is TRBV28, with D possibly TRBD1 on 6 matching bases. Trimming cost V 8 bases and J 0 bases, with 13 bases left between them. There are 14 residues in the CDR3. Germline loops: CDR1 MDHEN, CDR2 SYDVKM. CDR3 DNA sequence: TGTGCCAGCTGGGAGGGGGGTATGAACACTGAAGCTTTCTTT. It is translated as CASWEGGMNTEAFF.

V gene TRBV27 combines with J gene TRBJ2-2; D not certain. This CDR3 contains 14 residues. Trimming pared 3 bases from V and 0 bases from J, leaving 5 bases between. The germline CDR1 and CDR2 sequences are MNHEY and SMNVEV (reference sequence). Here the CDR3 DNA reads TGTGCCAGCAGTTTCGGCCCGAACACCGGGGAGCTGTTTTTT. Translation: CASSFGPNTGELFF.

The rearrangement uses TRBV5-1 and TRBJ1-2, with TRBD1 identical over 9 bases. From germline, CDR1 is SGHRS and CDR2 YFSETQ. The CDR3 is 14 residues long. Trimming at V came to 3 bases and at J to 6 bases, leaving 6 bases not matched to a gene. The CDR3 DNA sequence: TGCGCCAGCAGCTCGCCGGGACAGGGTGATGGCTACACCTTC. Encoded protein: CASSSPGQGDGYTF.

This clone was seen only a few times. The chain has TRBV7-9 and TRBJ1-5; no definite D call. Per the germline V gene, CDR1 is SEHNR and CDR2 is FQNEAQ (reference sequence). V was cut by 4 bases and J by 10 bases, with 14 bases left in between. The CDR3 totals 13 residues. As DNA, the CDR3 is TGTGCCAGCAGCTCCTCGCGGACTGACCCCCAGCATTTT. It codes for CASSSSRTDPQHF.

In the case of this clone: Other nucleotide sequences in the sample specify the same CDR3. The chain is built from TRBV13 and TRBJ2-7; 9 bases are shared with TRBD1. J was trimmed by 1 base and V by 0 bases; bases with no gene match: 1. The germline CDR1 and CDR2 sequences are PRHDT and FYEKMQ (reference sequence). The CDR3 totals 15 residues. The CDR3 sequence: CASSLGGQGSYEQYF. Written as DNA, the CDR3 is TGTGCCAGCAGCTTAGGTGGACAGGGGTCCTACGAGCAGTACTTC.

This clone was recorded once. J is TRBJ2-1 and V is TRBV10-3, with a weak D call TRBD2 (7 bases). The germline V gene encodes CDR1 ENHRY and CDR2 SYGVKD. The CDR3 has 15 amino acids. Between the trimmed V and J ends, which lost 10 bases and 1 base, there was a span of 17 bases. In DNA form, the CDR3 reads TGTGCCACGCAGGGGCGGGAGCCTTCCTACAATGAGCAGTTCTTC. It encodes CATQGREPSYNEQFF.

The chain couples TRBV4-1 to TRBJ2-7; D is ambiguous. The length of the CDR3 is 19 residues. CDR1 and CDR2 from the germline V gene are MGHRA and YSYEKL. Between the trimmed V and J ends, which lost 0 bases and 3 bases, there was a span of 24 bases. The CDR3 sequence is CASSQEARRTPSLSYEQYF. Written as DNA, the CDR3 is TGCGCCAGCAGCCAAGAGGCGAGACGGACCCCTTCCCTAAGCTACGAGCAGTACTTC.

The rearrangement links TRBV27 to TRBJ1-4; D gene ambiguous. The CDR3 spans 15 residues. Looked up from germline, CDR1 is MNHEY and CDR2 is SMNVEV (reference sequence). V dropped 1 base and J dropped 0 bases, with 6 bases sitting between them. Here the CDR3 reads CASSLYGATNEKLFF. In nucleotides, the CDR3 is TGTGCCAGCAGTTTATACGGAGCAACTAATGAAAAACTGTTTTTT.

This rearrangement joins TRBV29-1 to TRBJ1-1, with D possibly TRBD1 on 5 matching bases. CDR1 is SQVTM and CDR2 is ANQGSEA in the germline V gene. V dropped 3 bases and J dropped 2 bases, with 10 bases sitting between them. The CDR3 sequence is 13 residues long. CDR3 sequence reads: CSVEPGFNTEAFF. In DNA, the CDR3 is TGCAGCGTTGAGCCAGGGTTCAACACTGAAGCTTTCTTT.